This entry describes one T cell receptor beta chain. The antigen remains unidentified. Here immunoSEQ multiplex PCR was the method, and the copy in TCRdb shows in-frame clones only, minus some. The sample includes 150,000 to 190,000 clones, about 90% of them seen just once. The CDR3 totals 15 residues. V was shortened by 5 bases and J by 4 bases, with 18 bases between the two germline ends. Per the germline V gene, CDR1 is MNHEY and CDR2 is SVGAGI. This sample was taken from a study of T cell responses to AZD1222 COVID-19 vaccine. Study-wide points: Donors were mostly white British, more females; clonal diversity possibly underestimated. With dominance at 160-218 and 743-854, vaccine-associated CD4 TCRs spanned spike. Without day 14 samples, only post-peak T cell repertoires were studied. Epitopes outside B.1.351 and B.1.1.7 mutated regions reportedly drew nearly half of spike TCRs.

This chain uses TRBV6-5 with TRBJ2-7; possibly TRBD2 for D (5 bases). Here the sequenced sample was peripheral blood, taken 28 days after the second AZD1222 dose. The TCR originated in an adult who received the AZD1222 COVID-19 vaccine. CDR3 nucleotides: TGTGCCAGCAGTCGAGGCGGCCTGAGGGTTTACGAGCAGTACTTC. This codes for CASSRGGLRVYEQYF.